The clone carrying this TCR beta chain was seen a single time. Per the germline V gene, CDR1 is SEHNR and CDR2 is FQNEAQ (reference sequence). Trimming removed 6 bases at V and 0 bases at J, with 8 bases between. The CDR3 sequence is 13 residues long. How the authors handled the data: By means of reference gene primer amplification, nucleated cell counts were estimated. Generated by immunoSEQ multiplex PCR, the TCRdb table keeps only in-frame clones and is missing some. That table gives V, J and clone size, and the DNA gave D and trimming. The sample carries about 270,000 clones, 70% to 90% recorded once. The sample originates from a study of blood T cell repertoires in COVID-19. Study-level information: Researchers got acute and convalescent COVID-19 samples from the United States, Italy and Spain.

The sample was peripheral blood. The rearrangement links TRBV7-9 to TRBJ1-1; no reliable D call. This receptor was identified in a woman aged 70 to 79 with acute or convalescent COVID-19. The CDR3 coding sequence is TGTGCCAGCAGGGGCCCAATGAACACTGAAGCTTTCTTT. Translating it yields CASRGPMNTEAFF.